Listed below are T cell receptor beta chains from one sample, sequenced in a study of blood T cell repertoires in COVID-19. The assay was immunoSEQ multiplex PCR, and TCRdb's table has in-frame clones only and misses some. Among approximately 360,000 clones listed, about 90% were seen once. Sequenced: peripheral blood. The origin of the receptors is a man aged 18 to 29 with active or convalescent COVID-19. CDR3s include the opening cysteine and the closing phenylalanine or tryptophan. D genes are given only for firm matches. The listing skips clone size in some rows; elsewhere it reads once, few, many or a size class.

D gene	V gene	clone size	J gene	CDR3 protein	CDR3 DNA
-	TRBV6-5	-	TRBJ1-3	CASSQDSGNTIYF	TGTGCCAGCTCACAAGACTCTGGAAACACCATATATTTT
-	TRBV7-8	-	TRBJ1-1	CASSPDTNTEAFF	TGTGCCAGCAGCCCAGACACGAACACTGAAGCTTTCTTT
-	TRBV18	-	TRBJ1-2	CASSQMTDSSYGYTF	TGTGCCAGCTCGCAAATGACGGACAGTTCCTATGGCTACACCTTC
TRBD2	TRBV5-1	once	TRBJ2-5	CASSLRTSAETQYF	TGCGCCAGCAGCTTGAGGACTAGCGCAGAGACCCAGTACTTC
TRBD1	TRBV7-9	-	TRBJ1-2	CASSSPRPTGDSYGYTF	TGTGCCAGCAGCTCCCCCCGTCCGACAGGGGACTCGTATGGCTACACCTTC
-	TRBV6-5	-	TRBJ2-7	CASSYSRGSYEQYF	TGTGCCAGCAGTTACTCCCGGGGCTCCTACGAGCAGTACTTC
TRBD1	TRBV2	-	TRBJ2-1	CASNRDRGLGEQFF	TGTGCCAGCAACCGGGACAGGGGGCTGGGTGAGCAGTTCTTC
-	TRBV7-2	-	TRBJ1-5	CAIAWAGENQPQHF	TGTGCCATCGCATGGGCAGGGGAGAATCAGCCCCAGCATTTT
-	TRBV7-5	-	TRBJ1-2	CARIPRDNTYGYTF	TGTGCCAGAATCCCCCGGGACAATACTTATGGCTACACCTTC
-	TRBV6-5	few	TRBJ1-5	CASSYSRWGGNQPQHF	TGTGCCAGCAGTTACTCCCGATGGGGGGGCAATCAGCCCCAGCATTTT
TRBD2	TRBV9	-	TRBJ2-3	CASSVESGSLGDTQYF	TGTGCCAGCAGCGTAGAGAGCGGGAGTCTTGGAGATACGCAGTATTTT
TRBD1	TRBV7-2	-	TRBJ2-3	CASSLYDRVTDTQYF	TGTGCCAGCAGCTTATATGACAGGGTCACAGATACGCAGTATTTT
-	TRBV7-9	-	TRBJ1-1	CASNVGLSDTEAFF	TGTGCCAGCAACGTCGGGTTGTCGGACACTGAAGCTTTCTTT
TRBD1	TRBV5-1	-	TRBJ1-5	CASSLDAGGNQPQHF	TGCGCCAGCAGCTTGGATGCAGGGGGGAATCAGCCCCAGCATTTT
-	TRBV5-1	-	TRBJ1-1	CASSFHVSGDSEAFF	TGCGCCAGCAGCTTCCACGTATCGGGGGACTCTGAAGCTTTCTTT
TRBD1	TRBV28	-	TRBJ2-3	CASSPPGQGLSSTDTQYF	TGTGCCAGCAGTCCGCCGGGACAGGGTCTCAGTAGCACAGATACGCAGTATTTT
TRBD2	TRBV4-1	-	TRBJ2-1	CASSQVGREGLNEQFF	TGCGCCAGCAGCCAAGTCGGGCGGGAGGGCCTCAATGAGCAGTTCTTC
-	TRBV7-8	-	TRBJ2-1	CASSFYYDNEQFF	TGTGCCAGCAGCTTTTACTACGACAATGAGCAGTTCTTC
-	TRBV20-1	-	TRBJ1-3	CSATSGNTIYF	TGCAGTGCGACATCCGGAAACACCATATATTTT
TRBD2	TRBV5-1	-	TRBJ2-7	CASSPPLGGDEQYF	TGCGCCAGCAGCCCCCCTCTTGGGGGGGACGAGCAGTACTTC